The T cell receptor beta chain described here comes from a study of blood T cell repertoires in COVID-19. Study context: The origin of the acute and convalescent COVID-19 samples was the United States, Italy and Spain. PBMCs, B-cell-depleted T cells, or T cells provided the cDNA or gDNA that made up the material.

The CDR3 loop spans 15 amino acids. Germline loops: CDR1 SEHNR, CDR2 FQNEAQ (reference sequence). The V end was cut by 5 bases, the J end by 5 bases, with 16 bases between. In Cohort 3, a recovered donor had either two negative PCRs, clearance, or symptom resolution. Assay: immunoSEQ multiplex PCR; the TCRdb copy retains only in-frame clones and omits some. The sample records approximately 200,000 clones, 82% being singletons. The TCR was taken from a man aged 35-49 years who had recovered from COVID-19. The material sequenced was PBMCs or T cells enriched from blood (not recorded which). This chain uses TRBV7-9 with TRBJ1-5; possibly TRBD1 for D (6 bases). The CDR3 DNA follows: TGTGCCAGCAGCCGAGGGCAGGGGAGAGATCAGCCCCAGCATTTT. Translating gives CASSRGQGRDQPQHF.